The 22 T cell receptor beta chains presented below share a single source sample, sequenced in a study of T cell changes during pregnancy in multiple sclerosis. Here immunoSEQ multiplex PCR was the method, and the copy in TCRdb shows in-frame clones only, minus some. The sample records tens of thousands of clones, about 92% being singletons. Specimen: CD8+ T cells from peripheral blood mononuclear cells, collected in the third trimester of pregnancy. The source of these receptors is a female donor in good health, enrolled as a control in a pregnancy study.

The genes are TRBV15 and TRBJ1-2; possibly TRBD1 for D (5 bases). The V gene lost 6 bases and the J gene lost 4 bases, with 18 bases spanning the gap. From germline, CDR1 is LNHNV and CDR2 YYDKDF (reference sequence). This CDR3 comprises 15 residues. The CDR3 loop reads CATRGERGGVYGYTF. In nucleotides, the CDR3 is TGTGCCACCAGGGGCGAGCGGGGAGGGGTCTATGGCTACACCTTC.

The chain has TRBV12-5 and TRBJ1-6, with TRBD1 matching over 10 bases. After removal of 5 bases from V and 5 bases from J, the junction contained 12 bases not matched to a gene. This CDR3 spans 18 amino acids. The germline gives CDR1 LGHNT, CDR2 FRNRAP. The chain's CDR3 is CASGTQTGGITDNSPLHF. In DNA, the CDR3 is TGTGCTAGTGGTACCCAGACAGGGGGCATAACGGATAATTCACCCCTCCACTTT.

The CDR3 nucleotides read TGCAGCGTTGACGAGGGTCACAATGGCTACACCTTC. Translation gives CSVDEGHNGYTF. The chain combines TRBV29-1 with TRBJ1-2; D is ambiguous. In germline, CDR1 is SQVTM, CDR2 ANQGSEA. This CDR3 region has 12 residues. V was cut by 3 bases and J by 6 bases, with 11 bases left in between.

The chain combines TRBV4-1 with TRBJ1-1; D unclear. V shed 1 base and J shed 1 base, with 7 bases lying between them. In germline, CDR1 is MGHRA, CDR2 YSYEKL. This CDR3 spans 14 amino acids. The CDR3, as DNA: TGCGCCAGCAGCCAAGGTTCCCGGAACACTGAAGCTTTCTTT. As protein: CASSQGSRNTEAFF.

The chain has TRBV27 and TRBJ1-4; no definite D call. Between the trimmed V and J ends, which lost 9 bases and 4 bases, there was a span of 21 bases. Germline values: CDR1 MNHEY, CDR2 SMNVEV (reference sequence). The CDR3 extends over 16 amino acids. CDR3 sequence (DNA): TGTGCCAGTACCTCCTCGGGTCCGATGATTAATGAAAAACTGTTTTTT. Translating it yields CASTSSGPMINEKLFF. The full variable domain, its missing parts supplied by reference TRBV27 and TRBJ1-4, is EAQVTQNPRYLITVTGKKLTVTCSQNMNHEYMSWYRQDPGLGLRQIYYSMNVEVTDKGDVPEGYKVSRKEKRNFPLILESPSPNQTSLYFCASTSSGPMINEKLFFGSGTQLSVL.

V and J are TRBV4-2 and TRBJ1-2; a possible D gene is TRBD1 (6 bases). V was shortened by 3 bases and J by 3 bases, with 26 bases between the two germline ends. The germline gives CDR1 LGHNA, CDR2 YNFKEQ. The CDR3 is 19 amino acids. The CDR3 reads CASSHGQGRAPPGYYGYTF. The CDR3, as DNA: TGTGCCAGCAGCCACGGCCAGGGGAGGGCGCCCCCGGGGTACTATGGCTACACCTTC.

J is TRBJ1-1 and V is TRBV6-6; no reliable D call. Germline V gene sequence: CDR1 MNHNY, CDR2 SVGAGI (reference sequence). V was pared by 8 bases and J by 3 bases, with 19 bases between. The CDR3 sequence is 15 residues long. The DNA for the CDR3 is TGTGCCAGCGGTTTCAACAAGAATATTTACACTGAAGCTTTCTTT. Protein product: CASGFNKNIYTEAFF.

The chain has TRBV9 and TRBJ1-1; D is uncertain. In germline, CDR1 is SGDLS, CDR2 YYNGEE. V lost 1 base and J 7 bases, leaving 11 bases between the germline ends. The CDR3 sequence is 13 residues long. CDR3 region: CASSVNGEGEAFF. The CDR3 nucleotides are TGTGCCAGCAGCGTAAATGGGGAGGGTGAAGCTTTCTTT.

The CDR3 bases are TGTGCCAGCAGTTTACCGCTGGAGCGGGGGGCTCCTTATACGCAGTATTTT. Translated: CASSLPLERGAPYTQYF. This chain uses TRBV27 with TRBJ2-3, with 9 bases aligning to TRBD2. Germline CDR1 reads MNHEY; CDR2 reads SMNVEV (reference sequence). J gave up 7 bases and V 2 bases, and 13 bases lay outside the gene matches. The length of the CDR3 is 17 residues.

This chain uses TRBV6-1 with TRBJ1-2; weak D call: TRBD1 (6 bases). The CDR3 spans 12 residues. The V and J ends lost 2 bases and 10 bases respectively, with 11 bases between them. Germline V gene sequence: CDR1 MNHNS, CDR2 SASEGT. The CDR3 DNA follows: TGTGCCAGCAGTGAAAGGGGACAAGCCTACACCTTC. It translates to CASSERGQAYTF.

The chain uses TRBV18 and TRBJ2-7; 7 bases are shared with TRBD1. The CDR3 is 15 amino acids. V gave up 0 bases and J gave up 0 bases; unmatched junction bases: 2. CDR1 and CDR2 from the germline V gene are KGHSH and LQKENI. The CDR3 DNA reads TGTGCCAGCTCACCACCGACAGGGAACTCCTACGAGCAGTACTTC. This sequence encodes CASSPPTGNSYEQYF.

This chain uses TRBV7-9 with TRBJ1-4, with TRBD1 identical over 10 bases. Germline values: CDR1 SEHNR, CDR2 FQNEAQ (reference sequence). The CDR3 is 18 amino acids. Unmatched junction bases numbered 14, after V lost 7 bases and J lost 3 bases. The CDR3 loop is CASTPAVGQGQANEKLFF. The CDR3 DNA is TGTGCCAGCACTCCCGCTGTGGGACAGGGGCAGGCTAATGAAAAACTGTTTTTT. The whole variable domain, remainder taken from reference TRBV7-9 and TRBJ1-4, is DTGVSQNPRHKITKRGQNVTFRCDPISEHNRLYWYRQTLGQGPEFLTYFQNEAQLEKSRLLSDRFSAERPKGSFSTLEIQRTEQGDSAMYLCASTPAVGQGQANEKLFFGSGTQLSVL.

This sequence joins TRBV2 and TRBJ1-2; 7 positions match TRBD1. J lost 4 bases, V lost 4 bases, and 12 bases had no gene match. The CDR3 is 16 residues long. CDR1 SNHLY and CDR2 FYNNEI come from the germline V gene. The CDR3 protein is CASSGTSDRDLYGYTF. In DNA, the CDR3 is TGTGCCAGCAGTGGGACATCAGACAGGGACCTCTATGGCTACACCTTC.

The chain combines TRBV18 with TRBJ1-1, with 11 nucleotides matching TRBD1. The CDR3 runs to 15 residues. Germline CDR1 reads KGHSH; CDR2 reads LQKENI. V trimming: 0 bases; J trimming: 7 bases; junction bases outside the gene matches: 4. The CDR3 DNA follows: TGTGCCAGCTCACCACCGGACAGGGGGCAGGGTGAAGCTTTCTTT. It translates to CASSPPDRGQGEAFF.

The chain employs TRBV29-1 and TRBJ1-1; D is perhaps TRBD1 (6 bases). In germline, CDR1 is SQVTM, CDR2 ANQGSEA. There are 13 residues in the CDR3. Trimming left V 3 bases short and J 1 base short, with 9 bases between. The CDR3 loop is CSVEGRGNTEAFF. In DNA, the CDR3 is TGCAGCGTTGAGGGCAGGGGGAACACTGAAGCTTTCTTT. Variable domain in full (rest from reference TRBV29-1 and TRBJ1-1): SAVISQKPSRDICQRGTSLTIQCQVDSQVTMMFWYRQQPGQSLTLIATANQGSEATYESGFVIDKFPISRPNLTFSTLTVSNMSPEDSSIYLCSVEGRGNTEAFFGQGTRLTVV.

The chain carries TRBV11-3 and TRBJ2-1; D is possibly TRBD2 (6 bases). The germline V gene has CDR1 SGHNT and CDR2 YENEEA. The length of the CDR3 is 16 residues. V was shortened by 4 bases and J by 0 bases, with 13 bases between the two germline ends. CDR3 DNA: TGTGCCAGCAGCTCCCGTTCCGGGAGCTCCTACAATGAGCAGTTCTTC. Protein product: CASSSRSGSSYNEQFF.

The chain links TRBV11-1 to TRBJ2-3; 9 nucleotides align to TRBD1. Germline V gene data show CDR1 as SGHAT and CDR2 as FQDESV (reference sequence). Trimming cost V 3 bases and J 2 bases; bases outside gene matches: 3. The length of the CDR3 is 15 residues. DNA for the CDR3: TGTGCCAGCAGCTTCTGGACAGGGGTCACAGATACGCAGTATTTT. It yields the protein CASSFWTGVTDTQYF.

V usage is TRBV27 and J usage is TRBJ1-2; D ambiguous. V was shortened by 9 bases and J by 5 bases, with 10 bases between the two germline ends. CDR1 and CDR2 from the germline V gene are MNHEY and SMNVEV (reference sequence). The CDR3 is 11 amino acids. The CDR3 DNA sequence: TGTGCCAGTGGGCGGGATTATGGCTACACCTTC. As protein: CASGRDYGYTF.

V is TRBV5-1 and J is TRBJ1-1; no definite D call. CDR3 size: 15 residues. The V gene's germline CDR1 is SGHRS and CDR2 YFSETQ. V gave up 2 bases and J gave up 3 bases, with 14 bases separating them. The CDR3 reads CASSLTGFADTEAFF. The CDR3 DNA follows: TGCGCCAGCAGCTTAACGGGGTTTGCGGACACTGAAGCTTTCTTT.

The chain has TRBV5-4 and TRBJ2-3; 7 nucleotides match TRBD2. The CDR3 runs to 16 residues. Germline lookup yields CDR1 SGHNT and CDR2 YYREEE (reference sequence). Losses at the gene ends were 2 bases for V and 5 bases for J; bases not matched to a gene: 11. The chain's CDR3 is CASSFWTSGVRDTQYF. The DNA of the CDR3 is TGTGCCAGCAGCTTCTGGACGAGCGGGGTGAGAGATACGCAGTATTTT.

This chain links TRBV11-2 with TRBJ2-7, with 8 nucleotides matching TRBD1. The CDR3 totals 15 residues. J lost 0 bases, V lost 4 bases, and 5 bases had no gene match. The germline V gene has CDR1 SGHAT and CDR2 FQNNGV. This chain's CDR3 is CASSSRGQGSYEQYF. In nucleotides, the CDR3 is TGTGCCAGCAGCTCACGTGGACAGGGCTCCTACGAGCAGTACTTC.

The V and J genes are TRBV7-2 and TRBJ2-1, with D maybe TRBD2 (6 bases). The CDR3 spans 15 residues. Germline V gene lookup returns CDR1 SGHTA and CDR2 FQGNSA. With 3 bases removed from V and 5 bases from J, the gap between germline ends came to 14 bases. This chain's CDR3 is CASSFARGVDNEQFF. CDR3 in DNA: TGTGCCAGCAGCTTTGCGCGGGGAGTCGACAATGAGCAGTTCTTC.